This record concerns one T cell receptor (beta chain) sequence. This entry is derived from a study of blood T cell repertoires in COVID-19. Residents of approximately 25 US areas, aged about 18 to 89 years, made up the participants. Two negative PCRs, clearance, or symptom resolution were required of recovered Cohort 3 donors. Germline loops: CDR1 SNHLY, CDR2 FYNNEI. The CDR3 totals 13 residues. Trimming shortened V by 11 bases and J by 0 bases, and 11 bases separated the two germline ends. How the authors handled the data: The assay estimated nucleated cells by amplifying reference gene primers. Method: immunoSEQ multiplex PCR; TCRdb's copy keeps in-frame clones and lacks some. V and J calls and clone size are as listed in that table; D and trimming were resolved from the DNA. The sample contains 300,000 to 400,000 clones, over 75% of which appear only once.

Material: PBMCs or T cells enriched from blood (not recorded which). The rearrangement links TRBV2 to TRBJ1-5; D call uncertain. The source of this sequence is a man aged 25-45 years who had recovered from COVID-19. The CDR3 sequence is CASQADSNQPQHF. In nucleotides, the CDR3 is TGTGCCTCTCAGGCCGATAGCAATCAGCCCCAGCATTTT.